The sequence of this T cell receptor beta chain was determined in a study of cytomegalovirus exposure and HLA in healthy donors. V was clipped by 7 bases and J by 8 bases, with 14 bases between them. The V gene's germline CDR1 is MDHEN and CDR2 SYDVKM. The CDR3 has 13 residues. PCR employed 60 Vbeta and 13 Jbeta primers. Clones were sequenced by immunoSEQ multiplex PCR, and TCRdb holds only the in-frame ones, with some missing. In the table there are tens of thousands of clones, 81% of which are singletons. General observations from the study: TCR beta V- and J-gene trimming, according to a later analysis, was linked to a missense DCLRE1C variant. A few V segments could not be told apart, such as TRBV6-2 and TRBV6-3, and were left out. A later analysis by the authors found several of the most significant clusters apparently linked to common viral pathogens. TCR beta chains numbering some 160 were designated cytomegalovirus-associated.

A remark on this clone: Its specificity is unknown.

The sample comprised PBMCs. The sequence was collected from a girl aged 2 to 9 in good health and CMV-seropositive. This chain connects TRBV28 to TRBJ1-4; maybe TRBD1 (5 bases). DNA of the CDR3: TGTGCCAGCACATACCTTAAGGGGGAAAAACTGTTTTTT. Translating gives CASTYLKGEKLFF.